The T cell receptor (beta chain) under discussion was sequenced for a study of neoadjuvant nivolumab and ipilimumab in lung cancer. Overall study context: The combination arm added day-1 ipilimumab 1 mg/kg to nivolumab 3 mg/kg on days 1, 15, 29.

The CDR3 has 14 residues. The germline V gene has CDR1 MGHRA and CDR2 YSYEKL. Losses at the gene ends were 4 bases for V and 4 bases for J; bases not matched to a gene: 6. Sequenced by immunoSEQ multiplex PCR; TCRdb stores in-frame clones only, minus some. This table holds 4,500 or so clones, around 73% found once. Study-level points and caveats: TCR richness and clonality were higher in tumors than adjacent uninvolved lung. Only two of four nivolumab-treated tumors gained richness and clonality by surgery. A small number of samples were TCR sequenced.

A note on this clone: Its cognate antigen is unknown.

This specimen was adjacent normal lung tissue, taken after neoadjuvant nivolumab, alone or with ipilimumab, at or shortly before surgery. The receptor was isolated from an adult with non-small cell lung cancer. The rearrangement uses TRBV4-1 and TRBJ1-1; the match to TRBD1 covers 7 bases. Written as DNA, the CDR3 is TGCGCCAGCAGCCTGAGACAGGGCGGCACTGAAGCTTTCTTT. The encoded protein is CASSLRQGGTEAFF.